This T cell receptor (beta chain) was recorded in a study of T-cell memory formation after mild COVID-19. Study information: TCR clustering was largely donor specific.

With constant-segment primers, 5'RACE yielded cDNA libraries of TCR alpha and TCR beta that carried sample barcodes and UMIs. MiXCR, run by TCRdb on the 5' RACE reads, gives a single entry per CDR3 protein. The sample has 50,000 or so distinct CDR3 sequences; approximately 9% are singletons. By its share, this clonotype is medium-sized. Its antigen is not known. Findings and caveats of the study: Among CD4+ contracting clones, most were CM and EM, and CD8+ ones EMRA. The appearance of some responding clones in pre-infection memory suggested that cross-reactive memory joined.

The material sequenced was PBMCs or a T cell subset sorted from them (not recorded which). The sequence was obtained from an adult woman who had mild COVID-19 (a few samples of this study predate the infection). Cell type and time point are not known.

The CDR3 coding sequence is TGTGCCAGCAGCACCACTAGCGGGGGGACCACAGATACGCAGTATTTT. Protein: CASSTTSGGTTDTQYF. The chain employs TRBV7-3 and TRBJ2-3; 12 nucleotides line up with TRBD2. V lost 5 bases to trimming and J lost 2 bases; unmatched junction nucleotides: 5. The germline CDR1 and CDR2 sequences are SGHTA and FQGTGA. The CDR3 length is 16 residues.